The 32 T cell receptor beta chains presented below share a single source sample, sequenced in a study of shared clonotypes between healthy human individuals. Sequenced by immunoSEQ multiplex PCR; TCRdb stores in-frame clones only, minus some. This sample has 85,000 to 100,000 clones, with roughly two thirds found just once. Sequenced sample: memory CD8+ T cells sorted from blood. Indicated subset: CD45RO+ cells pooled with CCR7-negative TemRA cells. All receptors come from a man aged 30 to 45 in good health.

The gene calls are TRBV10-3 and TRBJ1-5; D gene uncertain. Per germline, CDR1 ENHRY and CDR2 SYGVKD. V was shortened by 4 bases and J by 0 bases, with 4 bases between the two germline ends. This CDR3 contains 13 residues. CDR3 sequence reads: CAISGSSNQPQHF. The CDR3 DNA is TGTGCCATCAGTGGCAGTAGCAATCAGCCCCAGCATTTT.

CDR3 DNA: TGTGCCAGCAGCAATCAACTAGTTTCCGAGCAGTACTTC. Protein product: CASSNQLVSEQYF. The rearrangement links TRBV7-9 to TRBJ2-7, with a possible D match to TRBD2 (5 bases). The CDR3 covers 13 residues. Trimming removed 5 bases at V and 6 bases at J, with 14 bases between. CDR1 and CDR2 (germline): SEHNR, FQNEAQ (reference sequence).

CDR3 DNA: TGTGCCAGCAGTTTATGGGGGACAGGGTTCGACGAGCAGTACTTC. Translation gives CASSLWGTGFDEQYF. This sequence joins TRBV28 and TRBJ2-7; TRBD1 agrees at 9 bases. This CDR3 spans 15 amino acids. CDR1 and CDR2 (germline): MDHEN, SYDVKM. Unmatched junction bases numbered 5, after V lost 0 bases and J lost 5 bases.

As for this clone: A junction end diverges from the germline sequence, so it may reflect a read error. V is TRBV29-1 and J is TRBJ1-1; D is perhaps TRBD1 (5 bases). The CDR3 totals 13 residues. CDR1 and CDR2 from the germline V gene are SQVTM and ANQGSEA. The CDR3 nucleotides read TGCAGCGTTGCAAGGACAATGAACAATGAAGCTTTCTTT. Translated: CSVARTMNNEAFF.

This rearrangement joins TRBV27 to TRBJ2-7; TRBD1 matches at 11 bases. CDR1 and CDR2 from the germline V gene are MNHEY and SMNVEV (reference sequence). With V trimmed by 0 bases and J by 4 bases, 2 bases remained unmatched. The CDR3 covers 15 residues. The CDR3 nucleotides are TGTGCCAGCAGTTTATCGGGACAGGGGGGTTACGAGCAGTACTTC. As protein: CASSLSGQGGYEQYF.

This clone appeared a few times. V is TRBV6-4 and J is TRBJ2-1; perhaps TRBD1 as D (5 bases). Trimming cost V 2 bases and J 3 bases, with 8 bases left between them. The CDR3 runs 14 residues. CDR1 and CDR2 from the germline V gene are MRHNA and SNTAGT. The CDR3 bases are TGTGCCAGCAGTGACGGGCAGGGCTACAATGAGCAGTTCTTC. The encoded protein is CASSDGQGYNEQFF.

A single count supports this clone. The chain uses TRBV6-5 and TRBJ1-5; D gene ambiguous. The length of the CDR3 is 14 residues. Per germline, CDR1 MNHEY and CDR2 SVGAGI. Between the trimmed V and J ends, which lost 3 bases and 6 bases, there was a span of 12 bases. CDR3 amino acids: CASSYYPESQPQHF. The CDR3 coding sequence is TGTGCCAGCAGTTATTATCCGGAGAGTCAGCCCCAGCATTTT.

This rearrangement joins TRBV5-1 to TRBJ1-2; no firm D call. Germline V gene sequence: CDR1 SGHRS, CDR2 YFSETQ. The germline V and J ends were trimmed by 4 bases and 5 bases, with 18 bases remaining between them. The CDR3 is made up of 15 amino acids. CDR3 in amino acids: CASSSGGSVIYGYTF. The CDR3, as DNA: TGCGCCAGCAGCAGCGGTGGGAGTGTCATATATGGCTACACCTTC.

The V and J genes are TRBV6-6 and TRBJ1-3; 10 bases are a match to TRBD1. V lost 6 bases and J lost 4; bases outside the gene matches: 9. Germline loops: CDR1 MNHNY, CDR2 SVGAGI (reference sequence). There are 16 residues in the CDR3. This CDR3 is CASSPRDRGLGNTIYF. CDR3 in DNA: TGTGCCAGCAGCCCCCGGGACAGGGGATTAGGAAACACCATATATTTT.

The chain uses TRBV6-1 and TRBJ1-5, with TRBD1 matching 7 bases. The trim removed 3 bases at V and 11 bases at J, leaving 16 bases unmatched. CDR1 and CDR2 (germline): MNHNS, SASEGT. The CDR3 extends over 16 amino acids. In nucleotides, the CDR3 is TGTGCCAGCAGTGACCAGACAGGGTATGGGCAATCAGCCCAGCATTTT. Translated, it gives CASSDQTGYGQSAQHF.

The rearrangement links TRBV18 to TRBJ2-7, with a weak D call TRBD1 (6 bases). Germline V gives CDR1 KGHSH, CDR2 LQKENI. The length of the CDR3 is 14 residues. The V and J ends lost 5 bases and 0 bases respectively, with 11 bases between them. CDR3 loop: CASSTDSGSYEQYF. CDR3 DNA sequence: TGTGCCAGCTCAACGGACAGCGGCTCCTACGAGCAGTACTTC.

The CDR3 coding sequence is TGCGCCAGCAGCCGGCACCCAGACCCTGACAATGAGCAGTTCTTC. This gives the protein CASSRHPDPDNEQFF. The chain joins TRBV4-1 to TRBJ2-1; D not resolved. Trimming pared 4 bases from V and 5 bases from J, leaving 15 bases between. CDR1 is MGHRA, CDR2 YSYEKL, per germline. The CDR3 contains 15 residues.

CDR3 DNA sequence: TGTGCCAGCAGCCCGAATCCGGGACAGGGATGGTACGAGCAGTACTTC. It yields the protein CASSPNPGQGWYEQYF. This chain joins TRBV2 and TRBJ2-7; 9 nucleotides line up with TRBD1. V lost 6 bases, J lost 4 bases, and 13 bases stayed unmatched. The germline V gene has CDR1 SNHLY and CDR2 FYNNEI. The CDR3 runs to 16 residues.

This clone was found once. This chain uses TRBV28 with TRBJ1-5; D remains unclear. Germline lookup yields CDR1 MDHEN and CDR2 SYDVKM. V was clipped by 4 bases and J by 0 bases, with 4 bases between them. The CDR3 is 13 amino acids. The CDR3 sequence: CASSSVSNQPQHF. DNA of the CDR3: TGTGCCAGCAGTTCGGTTAGCAATCAGCCCCAGCATTTT.

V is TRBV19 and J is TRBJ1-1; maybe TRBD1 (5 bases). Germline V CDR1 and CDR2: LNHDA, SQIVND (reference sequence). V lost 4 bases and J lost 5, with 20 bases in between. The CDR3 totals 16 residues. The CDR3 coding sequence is TGTGCCAGTAGTACCCCCGGAGAGGGGCCCAGGACTGAAGCTTTCTTT. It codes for CASSTPGEGPRTEAFF.

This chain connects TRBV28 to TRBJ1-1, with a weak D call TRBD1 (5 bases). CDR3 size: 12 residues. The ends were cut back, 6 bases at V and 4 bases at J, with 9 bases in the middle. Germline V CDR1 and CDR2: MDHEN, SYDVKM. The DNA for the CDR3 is TGTGCCAGCAGCTTTGGGGCCACTGAAGCTTTCTTT. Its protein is CASSFGATEAFF.

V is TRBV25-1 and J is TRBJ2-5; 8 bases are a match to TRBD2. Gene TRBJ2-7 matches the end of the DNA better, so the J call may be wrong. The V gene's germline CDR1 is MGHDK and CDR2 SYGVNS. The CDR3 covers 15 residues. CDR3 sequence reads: CASSGTLADSYEQYF. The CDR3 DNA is TGTGCCAGCAGTGGAACACTAGCGGACTCCTACGAGCAGTACTTC.

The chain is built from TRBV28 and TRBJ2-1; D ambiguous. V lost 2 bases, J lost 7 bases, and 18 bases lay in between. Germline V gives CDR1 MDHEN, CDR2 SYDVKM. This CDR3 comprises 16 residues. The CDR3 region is CASSLEERDNGNEQFF. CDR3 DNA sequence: TGTGCCAGCAGTTTAGAGGAGCGAGACAATGGGAATGAGCAGTTCTTC. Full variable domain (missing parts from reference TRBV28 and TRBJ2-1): DVKVTQSSRYLVKRTGEKVFLECVQDMDHENMFWYRQDPGLGLRLIYFSYDVKMKEKGDIPEGYSVSREKKERFSLILESASTNQTSMYLCASSLEERDNGNEQFFGPGTRLTVL.

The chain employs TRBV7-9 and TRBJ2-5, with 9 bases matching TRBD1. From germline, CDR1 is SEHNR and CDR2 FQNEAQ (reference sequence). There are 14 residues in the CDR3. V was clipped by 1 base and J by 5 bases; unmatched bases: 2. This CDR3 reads CASSLVGTGETQYF. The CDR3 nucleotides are TGTGCCAGCAGCTTAGTGGGGACAGGGGAGACCCAGTACTTC.

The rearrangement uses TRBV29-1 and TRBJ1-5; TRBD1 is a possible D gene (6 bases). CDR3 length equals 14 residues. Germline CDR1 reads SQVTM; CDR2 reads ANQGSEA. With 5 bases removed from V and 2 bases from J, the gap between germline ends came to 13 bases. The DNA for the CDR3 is TGCAGCGTTTCAGGGGCCTCTGGCAATCAGCCCCAGCATTTT. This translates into CSVSGASGNQPQHF.

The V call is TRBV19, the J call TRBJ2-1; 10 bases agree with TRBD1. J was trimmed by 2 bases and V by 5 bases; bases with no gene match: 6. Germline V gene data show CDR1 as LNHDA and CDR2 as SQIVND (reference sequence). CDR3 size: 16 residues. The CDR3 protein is CASSPGTGDAYNEQFF. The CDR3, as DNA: TGTGCCAGTAGTCCCGGGACAGGGGATGCCTACAATGAGCAGTTCTTC.

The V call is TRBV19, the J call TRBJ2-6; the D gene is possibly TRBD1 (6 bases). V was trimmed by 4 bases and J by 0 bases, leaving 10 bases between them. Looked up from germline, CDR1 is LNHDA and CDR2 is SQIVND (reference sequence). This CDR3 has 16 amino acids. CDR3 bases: TGTGCCAGTAGTAAAGGACAGTTCTCTGGGGCCAACGTCCTGACTTTC. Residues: CASSKGQFSGANVLTF.

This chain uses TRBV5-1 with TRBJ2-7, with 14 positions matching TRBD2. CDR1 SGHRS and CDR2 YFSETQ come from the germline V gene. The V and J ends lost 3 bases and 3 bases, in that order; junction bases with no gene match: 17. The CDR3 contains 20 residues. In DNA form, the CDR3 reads TGCGCCAGCAGCTCCCCCCCCGGGACTAGCGGGAGACAATTCTTCTACGAGCAGTACTTC. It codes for CASSSPPGTSGRQFFYEQYF.

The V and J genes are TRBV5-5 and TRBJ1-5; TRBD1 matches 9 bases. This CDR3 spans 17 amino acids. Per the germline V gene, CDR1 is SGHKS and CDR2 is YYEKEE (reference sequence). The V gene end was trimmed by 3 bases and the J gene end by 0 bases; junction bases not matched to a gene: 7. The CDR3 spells CASSYRDRVYSNQPQHF. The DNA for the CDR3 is TGTGCCAGCAGCTACCGGGACAGGGTCTATAGCAATCAGCCCCAGCATTTT. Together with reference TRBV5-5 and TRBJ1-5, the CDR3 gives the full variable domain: DAGVTQSPTHLIKTRGQQVTLRCSPISGHKSVSWYQQVLGQGPQFIFQYYEKEERGRGNFPDRFSARQFPNYSSELNVNALLLGDSALYLCASSYRDRVYSNQPQHFGDGTRLSIL.

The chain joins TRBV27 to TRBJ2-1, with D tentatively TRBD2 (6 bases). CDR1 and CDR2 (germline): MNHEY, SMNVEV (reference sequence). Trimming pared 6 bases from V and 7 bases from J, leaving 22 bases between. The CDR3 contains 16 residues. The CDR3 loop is CASSPLWTGERNEQFF. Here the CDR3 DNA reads TGTGCCAGCAGCCCCCTGTGGACGGGAGAAAGGAATGAGCAGTTCTTC.

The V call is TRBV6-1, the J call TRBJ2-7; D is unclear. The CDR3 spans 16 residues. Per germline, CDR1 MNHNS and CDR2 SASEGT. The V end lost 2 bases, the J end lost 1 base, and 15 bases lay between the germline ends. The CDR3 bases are TGTGCCAGCAGTGAACTGGGCAGTGAAGCTTCCTACGAGCAGTACTTC. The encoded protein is CASSELGSEASYEQYF.

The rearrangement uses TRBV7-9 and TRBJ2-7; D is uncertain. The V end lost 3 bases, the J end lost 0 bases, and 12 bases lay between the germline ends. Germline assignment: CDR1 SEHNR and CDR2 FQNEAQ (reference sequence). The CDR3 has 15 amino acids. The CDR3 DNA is TGTGCCAGCAGCTTTTACGCCGATACCTCCTACGAGCAGTACTTC. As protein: CASSFYADTSYEQYF. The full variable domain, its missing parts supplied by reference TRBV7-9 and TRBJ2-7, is DTGVSQNPRHKITKRGQNVTFRCDPISEHNRLYWYRQTLGQGPEFLTYFQNEAQLEKSRLLSDRFSAERPKGSFSTLEIQRTEQGDSAMYLCASSFYADTSYEQYFGPGTRLTVT.

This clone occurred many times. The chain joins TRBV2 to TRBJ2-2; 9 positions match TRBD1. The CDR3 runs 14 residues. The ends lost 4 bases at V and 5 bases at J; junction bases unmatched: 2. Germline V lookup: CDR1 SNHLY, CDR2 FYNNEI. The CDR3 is CASSGTGETGELFF. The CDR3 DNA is TGTGCCAGCAGTGGGACAGGGGAGACCGGGGAGCTGTTTTTT.

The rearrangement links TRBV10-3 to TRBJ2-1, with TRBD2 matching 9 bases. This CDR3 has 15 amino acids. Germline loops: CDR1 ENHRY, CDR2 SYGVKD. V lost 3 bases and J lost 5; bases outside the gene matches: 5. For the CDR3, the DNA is TGTGCCATCAGTGATCTATTAGCGGGAGACAATGAGCAGTTCTTC. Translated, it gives CAISDLLAGDNEQFF.

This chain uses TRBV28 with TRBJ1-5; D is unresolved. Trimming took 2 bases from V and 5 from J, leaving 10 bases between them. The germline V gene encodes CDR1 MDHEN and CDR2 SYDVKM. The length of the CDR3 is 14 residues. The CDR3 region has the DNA TGTGCCAGCAGTTTACTTTTCTTTCATCAGCCCCAGCATTTT. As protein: CASSLLFFHQPQHF.

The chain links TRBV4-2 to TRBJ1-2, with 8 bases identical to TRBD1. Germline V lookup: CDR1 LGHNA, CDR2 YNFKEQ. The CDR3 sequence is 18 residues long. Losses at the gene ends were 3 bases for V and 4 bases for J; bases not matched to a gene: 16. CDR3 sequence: CASSQDWARGQVAYGYTF. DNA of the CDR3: TGTGCCAGCAGCCAGGACTGGGCCCGGGGACAGGTCGCCTATGGCTACACCTTC.

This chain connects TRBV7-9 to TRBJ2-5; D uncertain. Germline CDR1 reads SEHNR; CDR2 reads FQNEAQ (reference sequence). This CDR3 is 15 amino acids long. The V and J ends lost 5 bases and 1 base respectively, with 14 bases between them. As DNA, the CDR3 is TGTGCCAGCAGCCCTGGTGGACGGATCCAAGAGACCCAGTACTTC. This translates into CASSPGGRIQETQYF. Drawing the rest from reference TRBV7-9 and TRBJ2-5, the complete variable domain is DTGVSQNPRHKITKRGQNVTFRCDPISEHNRLYWYRQTLGQGPEFLTYFQNEAQLEKSRLLSDRFSAERPKGSFSTLEIQRTEQGDSAMYLCASSPGGRIQETQYFGPGTRLLVL.